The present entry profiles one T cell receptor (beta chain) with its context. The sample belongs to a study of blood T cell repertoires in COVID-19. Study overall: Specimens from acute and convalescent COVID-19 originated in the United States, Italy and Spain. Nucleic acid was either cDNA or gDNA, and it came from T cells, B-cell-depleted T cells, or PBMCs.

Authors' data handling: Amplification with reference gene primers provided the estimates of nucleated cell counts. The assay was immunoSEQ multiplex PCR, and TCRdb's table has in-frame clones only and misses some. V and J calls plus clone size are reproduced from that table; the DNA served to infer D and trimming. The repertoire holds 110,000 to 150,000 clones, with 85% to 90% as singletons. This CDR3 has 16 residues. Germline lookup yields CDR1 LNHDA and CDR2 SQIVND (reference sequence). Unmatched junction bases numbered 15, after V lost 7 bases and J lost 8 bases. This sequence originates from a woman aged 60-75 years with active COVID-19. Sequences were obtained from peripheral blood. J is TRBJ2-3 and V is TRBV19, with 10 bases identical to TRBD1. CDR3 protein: CASTPQGQGFRGTQYF. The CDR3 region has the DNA TGTGCCAGTACCCCCCAGGGACAGGGGTTTAGGGGTACGCAGTATTTT.